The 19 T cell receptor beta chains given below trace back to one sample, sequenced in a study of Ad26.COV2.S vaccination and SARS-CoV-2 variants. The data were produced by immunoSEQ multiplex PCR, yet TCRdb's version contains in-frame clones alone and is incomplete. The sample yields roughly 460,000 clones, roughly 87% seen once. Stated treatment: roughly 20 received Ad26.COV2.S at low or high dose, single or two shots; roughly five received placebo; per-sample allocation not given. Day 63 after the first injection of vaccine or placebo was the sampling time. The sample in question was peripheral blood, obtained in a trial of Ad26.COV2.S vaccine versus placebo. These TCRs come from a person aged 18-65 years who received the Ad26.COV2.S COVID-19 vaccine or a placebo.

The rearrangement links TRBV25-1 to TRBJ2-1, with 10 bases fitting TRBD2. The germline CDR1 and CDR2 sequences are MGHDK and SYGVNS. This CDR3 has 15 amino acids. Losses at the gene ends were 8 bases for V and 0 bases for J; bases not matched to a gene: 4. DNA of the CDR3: TGTGCCAGCTCTAGCGGGAGAGACTCCTACAATGAGCAGTTCTTC. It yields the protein CASSSGRDSYNEQFF.

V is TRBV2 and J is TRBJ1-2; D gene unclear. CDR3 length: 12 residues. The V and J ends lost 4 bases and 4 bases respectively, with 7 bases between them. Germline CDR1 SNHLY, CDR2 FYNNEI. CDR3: CASSGSSYGYTF. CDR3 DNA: TGTGCCAGCAGTGGCAGCTCCTATGGCTACACCTTC.

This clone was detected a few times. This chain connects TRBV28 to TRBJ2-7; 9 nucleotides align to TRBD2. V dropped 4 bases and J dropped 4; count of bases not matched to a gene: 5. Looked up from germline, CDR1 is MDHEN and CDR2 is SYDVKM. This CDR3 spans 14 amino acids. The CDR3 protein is CASSYTSGLYEQYF. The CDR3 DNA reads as TGTGCCAGCAGTTATACTAGCGGGCTTTACGAGCAGTACTTC.

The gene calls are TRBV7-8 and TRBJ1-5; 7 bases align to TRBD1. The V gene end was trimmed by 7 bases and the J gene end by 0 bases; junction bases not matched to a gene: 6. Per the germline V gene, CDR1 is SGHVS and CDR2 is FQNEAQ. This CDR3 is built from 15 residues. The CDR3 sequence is CASTLDRYSNQPQHF. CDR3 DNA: TGTGCCAGCACCCTGGACAGGTATAGCAATCAGCCCCAGCATTTT.

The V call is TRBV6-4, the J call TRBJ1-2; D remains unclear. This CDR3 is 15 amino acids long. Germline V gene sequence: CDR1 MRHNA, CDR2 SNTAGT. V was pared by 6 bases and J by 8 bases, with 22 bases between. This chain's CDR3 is CASRRYSSDVWGYTF. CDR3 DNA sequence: TGTGCCAGCAGAAGGTACAGCTCCGACGTATGGGGCTACACCTTC.

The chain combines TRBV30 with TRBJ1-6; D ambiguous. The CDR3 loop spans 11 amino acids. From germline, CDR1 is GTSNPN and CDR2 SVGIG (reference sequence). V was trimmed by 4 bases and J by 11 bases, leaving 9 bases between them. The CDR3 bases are TGTGCCTGGACCGTTTCCCCACCCCTCCACTTT. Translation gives CAWTVSPPLHF.

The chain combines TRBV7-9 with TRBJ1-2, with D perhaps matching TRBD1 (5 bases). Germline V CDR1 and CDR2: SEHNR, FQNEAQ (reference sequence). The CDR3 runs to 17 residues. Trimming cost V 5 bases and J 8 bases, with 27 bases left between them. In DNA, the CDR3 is TGTGCCAGCAGCCTCTGGTCTTCCGGGACTCATTCCGGAGGCTACACCTTC. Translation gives CASSLWSSGTHSGGYTF.

The CDR3 loop reads CASSLVKLGSPLHF. CDR3 nucleotides: TGTGCCAGCAGCTTAGTCAAGCTTGGTTCACCCCTCCACTTT. The chain recombines TRBV7-2 with TRBJ1-6; D not certain. This CDR3 has 14 residues. The germline CDR1 and CDR2 sequences are SGHTA and FQGNSA. V shed 1 base and J shed 9 bases, with 10 bases lying between them.

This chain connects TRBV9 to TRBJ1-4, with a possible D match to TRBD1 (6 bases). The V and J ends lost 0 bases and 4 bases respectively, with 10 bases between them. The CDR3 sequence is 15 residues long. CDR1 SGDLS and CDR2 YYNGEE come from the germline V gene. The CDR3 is CASSVGGAGNEKLFF. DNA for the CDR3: TGTGCCAGCAGCGTAGGGGGGGCTGGTAATGAAAAACTGTTTTTT.

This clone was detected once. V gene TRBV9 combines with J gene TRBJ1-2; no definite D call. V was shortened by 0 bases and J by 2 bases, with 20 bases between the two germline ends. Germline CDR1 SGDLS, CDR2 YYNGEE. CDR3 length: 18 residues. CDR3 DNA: TGTGCCAGCAGCGTAGCCGACTATGCGGGGTCGGGGAACTATGGCTACACCTTC. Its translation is CASSVADYAGSGNYGYTF.

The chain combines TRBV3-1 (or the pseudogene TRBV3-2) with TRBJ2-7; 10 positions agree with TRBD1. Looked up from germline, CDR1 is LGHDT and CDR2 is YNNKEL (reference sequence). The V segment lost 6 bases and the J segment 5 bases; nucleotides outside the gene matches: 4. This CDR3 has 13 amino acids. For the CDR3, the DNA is TGTGCCAGCAGGAGGACAGGGGGACACGAGCAGTACTTC. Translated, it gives CASRRTGGHEQYF.

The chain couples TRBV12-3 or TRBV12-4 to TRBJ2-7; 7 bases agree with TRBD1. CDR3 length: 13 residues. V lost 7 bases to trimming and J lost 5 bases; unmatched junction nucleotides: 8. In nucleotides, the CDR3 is TGTGCCAGCACCATACAGGGGATCCACGAGCAGTACTTC. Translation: CASTIQGIHEQYF.

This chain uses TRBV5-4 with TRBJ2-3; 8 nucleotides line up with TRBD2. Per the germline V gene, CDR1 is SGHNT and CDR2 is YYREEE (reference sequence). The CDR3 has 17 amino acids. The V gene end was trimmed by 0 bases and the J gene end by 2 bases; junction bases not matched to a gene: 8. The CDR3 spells CASSLGPRGAITDTQYF. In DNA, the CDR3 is TGTGCCAGCAGCTTGGGACCGCGGGGGGCAATCACAGATACGCAGTATTTT.

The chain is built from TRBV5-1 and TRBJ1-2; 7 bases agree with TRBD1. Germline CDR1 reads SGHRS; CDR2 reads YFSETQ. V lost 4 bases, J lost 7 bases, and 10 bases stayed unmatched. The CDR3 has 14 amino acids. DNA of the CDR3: TGCGCCAGCAGCGGAAAGACAGGGTTTGGTGGCTACACCTTC. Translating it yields CASSGKTGFGGYTF.

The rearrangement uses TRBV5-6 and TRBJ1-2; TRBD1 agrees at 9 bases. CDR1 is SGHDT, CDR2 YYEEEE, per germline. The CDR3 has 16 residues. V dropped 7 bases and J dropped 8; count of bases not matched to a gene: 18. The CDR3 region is CASAEVRRGTGNGYTF. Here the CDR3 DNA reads TGTGCCAGCGCAGAGGTGAGGAGAGGGACAGGGAACGGCTACACCTTC.

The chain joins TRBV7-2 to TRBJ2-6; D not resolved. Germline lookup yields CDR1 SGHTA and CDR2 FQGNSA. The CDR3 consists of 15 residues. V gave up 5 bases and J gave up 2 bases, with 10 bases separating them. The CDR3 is CASSRVVTGANVLTF. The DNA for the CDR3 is TGTGCCAGCAGCAGGGTTGTCACTGGGGCCAACGTCCTGACTTTC.

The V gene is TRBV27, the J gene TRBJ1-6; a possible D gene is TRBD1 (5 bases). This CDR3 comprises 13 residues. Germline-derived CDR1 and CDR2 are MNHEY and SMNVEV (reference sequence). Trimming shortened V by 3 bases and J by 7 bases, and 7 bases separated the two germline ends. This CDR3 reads CASSFGGNSPLHF. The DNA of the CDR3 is TGTGCCAGCAGTTTCGGGGGGAATTCACCCCTCCACTTT.

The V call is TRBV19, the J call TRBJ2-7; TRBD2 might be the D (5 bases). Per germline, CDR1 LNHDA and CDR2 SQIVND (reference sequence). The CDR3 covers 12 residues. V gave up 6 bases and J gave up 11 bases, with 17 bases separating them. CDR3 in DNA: TGTGCCAGTAGCCCGGGAAACGGTCCAAAGTACTTC. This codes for CASSPGNGPKYF.

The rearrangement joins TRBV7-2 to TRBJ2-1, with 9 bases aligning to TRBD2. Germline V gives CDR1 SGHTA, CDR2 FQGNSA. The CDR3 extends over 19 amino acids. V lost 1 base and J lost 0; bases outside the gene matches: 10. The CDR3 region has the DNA TGTGCCAGCAGCTTAGTAGGGACTAGCCCTTTAAGCTCCTACAATGAGCAGTTCTTC. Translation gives CASSLVGTSPLSSYNEQFF. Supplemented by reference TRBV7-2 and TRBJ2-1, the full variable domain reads GAGVSQSPSNKVTEKGKDVELRCDPISGHTALYWYRQSLGQGLEFLIYFQGNSAPDKSGLPSDRFSAERTGGSVSTLTIQRTQQEDSAVYLCASSLVGTSPLSSYNEQFFGPGTRLTVL.